The source of this TCR beta chain is a study of blood T cell repertoires in COVID-19. Study as a whole: The United States, Italy and Spain provided the acute and convalescent COVID-19 samples. Sample material is recorded as cDNA or gDNA derived from T cells, B-cell-depleted T cells, or PBMCs.

This CDR3 spans 15 amino acids. Per germline, CDR1 LNHNV and CDR2 YYDKDF (reference sequence). The germline V and J ends were trimmed by 0 bases and 8 bases, with 13 bases remaining between them. Per the authors' pipeline: Reference gene primer amplification gave nucleated cell count estimates. TCRdb keeps only in-frame clones here, not all; method: immunoSEQ multiplex PCR. The V and J calls and the clone size are those of that table, but D and trimming were determined from the DNA. The table shows roughly 260,000 clones, with roughly 86% occurring only once. J is TRBJ1-4 and V is TRBV15; D is perhaps TRBD1 (6 bases). The TCR comes from a middle-aged man who had recovered from COVID-19. Input material: peripheral blood. CDR3 nucleotides: TGTGCCACCAGCAGAGATCTGGGGGGGCGGGAAAAACTGTTTTTT. Encoded protein: CATSRDLGGREKLFF.